These 19 T cell receptor beta chains were all obtained from the same sample, sequenced in a study of blood T cell repertoires in COVID-19 (TCRdb year 2020). Libraries were built with the immunoSEQ multiplex PCR assay. TCRdb holds this immuneACCESS table with in-frame rearrangements only. Some clones are missing; in checked studies, unresolved V genes explain under half, and the rest has no known cause. The sample includes about 300,000 clones, with around 92% observed a single time. Of the sample, under 3.5% falls within the top ten clones. Sequencing was done on a sample of PBMCs or T cells enriched from blood (not recorded which). The origin of the receptors is a woman aged 45-60 years who had been exposed to COVID-19.

This rearrangement joins TRBV5-4 to TRBJ2-3; D may be TRBD1 (6 bases). V was shortened by 3 bases and J by 3 bases, with 17 bases between the two germline ends. Germline V CDR1 and CDR2: SGHNT, YYREEE (reference sequence). The CDR3 contains 16 residues. CDR3 DNA: TGTGCCAGCAGCTCTGGACAGCCCTTAACGACAGATACGCAGTATTTT. It is translated as CASSSGQPLTTDTQYF.

The CDR3 region is CASSQRTGFYEQYF. In DNA form, the CDR3 reads TGCGCCAGCAGCCAAAGGACAGGGTTCTACGAGCAGTACTTC. The chain combines TRBV4-1 with TRBJ2-7; TRBD1 matches 8 bases. CDR1 MGHRA and CDR2 YSYEKL come from the germline V gene. The CDR3 spans 14 residues. J was trimmed by 3 bases and V by 2 bases; bases with no gene match: 3.

The J gene is TRBJ2-3, the V gene TRBV5-1, with 9 bases matching TRBD2. V dropped 0 bases and J dropped 4; count of bases not matched to a gene: 6. This CDR3 is 16 amino acids long. CDR1 is SGHRS, CDR2 YFSETQ, per germline. CDR3 sequence reads: CASSLGASGEADTQYF. In DNA form, the CDR3 reads TGCGCCAGCAGCTTGGGTGCTAGCGGGGAGGCAGATACGCAGTATTTT.

DNA of the CDR3: TGCGCCAGCAGATACGACAACTACGAGCAGTACTTC. Its protein is CASRYDNYEQYF. This chain joins TRBV5-1 and TRBJ2-7, with D uncertain. The CDR3 loop spans 12 amino acids. V gave up 5 bases and J gave up 3 bases, with 9 bases separating them. Germline V gene data show CDR1 as SGHRS and CDR2 as YFSETQ.

The chain uses TRBV15 and TRBJ2-1; 7 bases map to TRBD1. The junction had 6 bases not matched to a gene; V was cut back by 8 bases and J by 8 bases. Germline V CDR1 and CDR2: LNHNV, YYDKDF (reference sequence). The CDR3 runs to 12 residues. CDR3 region: CATATGQYEQFF. DNA for the CDR3: TGTGCCACCGCGACAGGGCAGTATGAGCAGTTCTTC.

The chain carries TRBV25-1 and TRBJ2-2; D uncertain. The germline V gene encodes CDR1 MGHDK and CDR2 SYGVNS. V shed 2 bases and J shed 5 bases, with 15 bases lying between them. The CDR3 covers 16 residues. CDR3 sequence (DNA): TGTGCCAGCAGTGAACGTGCAAGCACACAGACCGGGGAGCTGTTTTTT. Its protein product is CASSERASTQTGELFF.

V gene TRBV24-1 combines with J gene TRBJ2-1; a possible D gene is TRBD1 (5 bases). V dropped 1 base and J dropped 8 bases, with 17 bases sitting between them. CDR1 is KGHDR, CDR2 SFDVKD, per germline. The CDR3 sequence is 16 residues long. DNA of the CDR3: TGTGCCACCAGTGATTTTCAGTCTGGGGCGGAATATGAGCAGTTCTTC. Its protein product is CATSDFQSGAEYEQFF.

The rearrangement joins TRBV27 to TRBJ2-1; D is unresolved. Germline V gives CDR1 MNHEY, CDR2 SMNVEV (reference sequence). The length of the CDR3 is 13 residues. The V end lost 2 bases, the J end lost 3 bases, and 5 bases lay between the germline ends. The CDR3 reads CASSLTDYNEQFF. The CDR3 nucleotides read TGTGCCAGCAGTTTAACAGACTACAATGAGCAGTTCTTC.

The chain links TRBV3-1 (or the pseudogene TRBV3-2) to TRBJ2-5; 12 nucleotides line up with TRBD2. The ends lost 3 bases at V and 7 bases at J; junction bases unmatched: 9. CDR1 and CDR2 (germline): LGHDT, YNNKEL (reference sequence). The CDR3 length is 16 residues. The CDR3 DNA sequence: TGTGCCAGCAGCCAGGGACTAGCGGGCACGGGGGGGACCCAGTACTTC. Protein sequence: CASSQGLAGTGGTQYF.

The V call is TRBV6-5, the J call TRBJ1-1; 9 bases are a match to TRBD1. The CDR3 length is 14 residues. Germline-derived CDR1 and CDR2 are MNHEY and SVGAGI. Trimming took 4 bases from V and 5 from J; bases not matched to a gene: 5. The CDR3 DNA reads TGTGCCAGCAGTTTCCGACAGGGGGGTACTGAAGCTTTCTTT. Translation: CASSFRQGGTEAFF.

The rearrangement uses TRBV30 and TRBJ1-1; the match to TRBD1 covers 8 bases. CDR3 length equals 17 residues. V lost 3 bases, J lost 1 base, and 13 bases stayed unmatched. Germline-derived CDR1 and CDR2 are GTSNPN and SVGIG (reference sequence). CDR3 sequence: CAWSGRQGTRRNTEAFF. DNA of the CDR3: TGTGCCTGGAGCGGTCGACAGGGGACACGCCGGAACACTGAAGCTTTCTTT.

The chain couples TRBV14 to TRBJ2-7; 10 bases align to TRBD1. In germline, CDR1 is SGHDN, CDR2 FVKESK. The CDR3 has 15 amino acids. V shed 4 bases, J shed 3 bases, and the junction held 6 bases outside the gene matches. CDR3 in amino acids: CASSRAGTGDYEQYF. Here the CDR3 DNA reads TGTGCCAGCAGCCGCGCCGGGACAGGGGACTACGAGCAGTACTTC.

The chain has TRBV19 and TRBJ2-2; TRBD1 is a possible D gene (5 bases). The CDR3 has 12 amino acids. Trimming removed 5 bases at V and 8 bases at J, with 9 bases between. CDR1 and CDR2 (germline): LNHDA, SQIVND (reference sequence). Here the CDR3 reads CASSLRTGELFF. In DNA form, the CDR3 reads TGTGCCAGTAGTCTTAGGACAGGGGAGCTGTTTTTT.

V and J are TRBV9 and TRBJ1-1; 9 bases match TRBD1. J was trimmed by 2 bases and V by 3 bases; bases with no gene match: 5. The V gene's germline CDR1 is SGDLS and CDR2 YYNGEE. This CDR3 spans 15 amino acids. CDR3 sequence reads: CASSAWGQGNTEAFF. For the CDR3, the DNA is TGTGCCAGCAGCGCGTGGGGACAGGGAAACACTGAAGCTTTCTTT.

This clone was detected once. J is TRBJ1-4 and V is TRBV6-5; TRBD1 matches at 7 bases. CDR1 and CDR2 (germline): MNHEY, SVGAGI. CDR3 length: 14 residues. The trim removed 2 bases at V and 7 bases at J, leaving 4 bases unmatched. As DNA, the CDR3 is TGTGCCAGCAGTTACCGGCAGGGGGGTGAAAAACTGTTTTTT. This sequence encodes CASSYRQGGEKLFF.

This clone turned up a few times. The J gene is TRBJ1-2, the V gene TRBV9, with 7 bases lining up with TRBD1. This CDR3 has 16 residues. After removal of 3 bases from V and 3 bases from J, the junction contained 11 bases not matched to a gene. The germline gives CDR1 SGDLS, CDR2 YYNGEE. CDR3 in amino acids: CASSAEQGLADYGYTF. In nucleotides, the CDR3 is TGTGCCAGCAGCGCCGAACAGGGGTTAGCGGACTATGGCTACACCTTC.

The chain is built from TRBV14 and TRBJ2-6; D not resolved. Germline V gene sequence: CDR1 SGHDN, CDR2 FVKESK. With 2 bases removed from V and 0 bases from J, the gap between germline ends came to 5 bases. The CDR3 runs to 15 residues. The CDR3 spells CASSQTRSGANVLTF. The CDR3 DNA reads TGTGCCAGCAGCCAAACTCGCTCTGGGGCCAACGTCCTGACTTTC. Variable domain in full (rest from reference TRBV14 and TRBJ2-6): EAGVTQFPSHSVIEKGQTVTLRCDPISGHDNLYWYRRVMGKEIKFLLHFVKESKQDESGMPNNRFLAERTGGTYSTLKVQPAELEDSGVYFCASSQTRSGANVLTFGAGSRLTVL.

CDR3 in amino acids: CASKPGMNTEAFF. The CDR3 region has the DNA TGTGCCAGCAAGCCAGGGATGAACACTGAAGCTTTCTTT. The V and J genes are TRBV25-1 and TRBJ1-1; D possibly corresponds to TRBD1 (5 bases). The V and J ends lost 7 bases and 0 bases respectively, with 9 bases between them. Germline V gene sequence: CDR1 MGHDK, CDR2 SYGVNS. CDR3 length equals 13 residues.

The V call is TRBV5-4, the J call TRBJ2-5, with 8 positions matching TRBD1. Germline V gene data show CDR1 as SGHNT and CDR2 as YYREEE (reference sequence). Trimming cost V 3 bases and J 5 bases; bases outside gene matches: 6. The CDR3 is 14 residues long. The chain's CDR3 is CASSSGGGSETQYF. DNA of the CDR3: TGTGCCAGCAGCTCAGGGGGCGGAAGCGAGACCCAGTACTTC.